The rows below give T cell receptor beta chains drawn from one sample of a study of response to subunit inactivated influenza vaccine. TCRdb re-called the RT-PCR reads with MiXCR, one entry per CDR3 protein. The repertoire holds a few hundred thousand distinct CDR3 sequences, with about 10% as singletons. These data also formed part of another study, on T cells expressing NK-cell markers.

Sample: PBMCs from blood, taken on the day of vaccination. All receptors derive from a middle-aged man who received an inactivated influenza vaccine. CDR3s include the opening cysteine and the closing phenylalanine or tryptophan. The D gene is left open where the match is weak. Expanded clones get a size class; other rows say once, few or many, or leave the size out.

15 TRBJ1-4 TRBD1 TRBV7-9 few CASSLLTGRDEKLFF TGTGCCAGCAGCTTATTGACAGGGCGAGACGAAAAACTGTTTTTT
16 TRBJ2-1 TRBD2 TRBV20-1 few CSATGLAGGPYNEQFF TGCAGTGCCACAGGACTAGCGGGAGGGCCGTACAATGAGCAGTTCTTC
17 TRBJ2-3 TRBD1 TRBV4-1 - CASSQPRDSIFTDTQYF TGCGCCAGCAGCCAACCAAGGGACAGCATATTCACAGATACGCAGTATTTT
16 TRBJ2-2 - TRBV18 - CASSPVRPANTGELFF TGTGCCAGCTCACCCGTCCGTCCCGCGAACACCGGGGAGCTGTTTTTT
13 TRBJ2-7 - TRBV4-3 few CASSPGGLHEQYF TGCGCCAGCAGCCCAGGGGGGTTACACGAGCAGTACTTC
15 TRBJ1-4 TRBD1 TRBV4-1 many CASSLDRDANEKLFF TGCGCCAGCAGCCTTGACAGGGATGCTAATGAAAAACTGTTTTTT
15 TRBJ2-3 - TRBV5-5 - CASSQSRGSTDTQYF TGTGCCAGCAGCCAGTCGAGGGGGAGCACAGATACGCAGTATTTT
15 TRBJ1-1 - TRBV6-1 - CASSEVWGARTEAFF TGTGCCAGCAGTGAAGTGTGGGGGGCGCGGACTGAAGCTTTCTTT
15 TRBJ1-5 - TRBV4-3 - CASSQDSGAGQPQHF TGCGCCAGCAGCCAAGATAGCGGGGCCGGTCAGCCCCAGCATTTT
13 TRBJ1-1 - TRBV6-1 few CASRVGTSGEAFF TGTGCCAGCAGGGTCGGGACTTCGGGTGAAGCTTTCTTT
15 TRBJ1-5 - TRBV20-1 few CSARVGGLGNQPQHF TGCAGTGCTAGAGTGGGAGGACTGGGCAATCAGCCCCAGCATTTT
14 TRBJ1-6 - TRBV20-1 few CSASQSSYNSPLHF TGCAGTGCAAGTCAGAGCTCCTATAATTCACCCCTCCACTTT
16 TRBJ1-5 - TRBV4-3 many CASSQDWGRVNQPQHF TGCGCCAGCAGCCAAGATTGGGGCCGAGTCAATCAGCCCCAGCATTTT
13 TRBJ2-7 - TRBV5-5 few CASSLGYGYEQYF TGTGCCAGCAGCTTGGGATATGGCTACGAGCAGTACTTC
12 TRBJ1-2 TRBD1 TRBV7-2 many CASSRDRDGYTF TGTGCCAGCAGTCGGGACAGGGATGGCTACACCTTC
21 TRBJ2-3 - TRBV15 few CATSRDRGGAQDWMVTDTQYF TGTGCCACCAGCAGAGACCGAGGCGGGGCGCAGGATTGGATGGTGACAGATACGCAGTATTTT
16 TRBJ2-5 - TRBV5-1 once CASSLGAGRAQETQYF TGCGCCAGCAGCTTGGGTGCAGGGAGAGCCCAAGAGACCCAGTACTTC
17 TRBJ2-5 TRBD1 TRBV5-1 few CASSLAYETGNQETQYF TGCGCCAGCAGCTTGGCCTATGAGACAGGGAACCAAGAGACCCAGTACTTC
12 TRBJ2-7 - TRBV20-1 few CSARDTSYEQYF TGCAGTGCTCGAGACACCTCCTACGAGCAGTACTTC
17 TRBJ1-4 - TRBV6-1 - CASNRDVTLATNEKLFF TGTGCCAGCAACCGGGACGTAACCCTCGCAACTAATGAAAAACTGTTTTTT
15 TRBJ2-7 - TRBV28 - CASTPSGTSSYEQYF TGTGCCAGCACCCCAAGCGGAACAAGCTCCTACGAGCAGTACTTC
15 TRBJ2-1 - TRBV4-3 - CASSQLGPGENEQFF TGCGCCAGCAGCCAATTGGGCCCAGGGGAGAATGAGCAGTTCTTC
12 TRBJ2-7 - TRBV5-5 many CASSRRGHEQYF TGTGCCAGCAGCCGCAGGGGCCACGAGCAGTACTTC
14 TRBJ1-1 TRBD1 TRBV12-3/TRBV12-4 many CASSLEVQGSGAFF TGTGCCAGCAGTTTAGAAGTACAGGGGAGTGGTGCTTTCTTT
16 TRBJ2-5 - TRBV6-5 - CASSYSGRGRQETQYF TGTGCCAGCAGTTACTCCGGGAGGGGGCGTCAAGAGACCCAGTACTTC
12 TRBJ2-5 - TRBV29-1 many CSVEGPKETQYF TGCAGCGTAGAGGGACCGAAAGAGACCCAGTACTTC
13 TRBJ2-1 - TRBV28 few CASSLPDLLEQFF TGTGCCAGCAGCCTACCGGACTTGTTGGAGCAGTTCTTC
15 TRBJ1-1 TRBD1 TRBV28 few CASSLRDRLNTEAFF TGTGCCAGCAGTCTCCGGGACAGGTTGAACACTGAAGCTTTCTTT
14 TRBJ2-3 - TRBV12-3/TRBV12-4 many CASRLGLGTDTQYF TGTGCCAGCAGATTAGGGTTGGGCACAGATACGCAGTATTTT
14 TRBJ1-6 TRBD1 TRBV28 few CASSGDSINSPLHF TGTGCCAGCAGCGGGGACAGTATCAATTCACCCCTCCACTTT
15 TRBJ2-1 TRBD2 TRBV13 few CASSLEGRTGGEQFF TGTGCCAGCAGCTTAGAAGGAAGGACGGGGGGTGAGCAGTTCTTC
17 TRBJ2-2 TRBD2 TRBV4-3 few CASSQETSGSNTGELFF TGCGCCAGCAGCCAAGAAACTAGCGGGAGTAACACCGGGGAGCTGTTTTTT
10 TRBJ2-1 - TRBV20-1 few CSALNNEQFF TGCAGTGCTTTAAACAATGAGCAGTTCTTC
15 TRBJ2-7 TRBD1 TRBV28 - CASRTGGLNSYEQYF TGTGCCAGCAGGACAGGGGGCCTCAACTCCTACGAGCAGTACTTC
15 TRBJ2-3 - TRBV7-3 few CASSLGRQYTDTQYF TGTGCCAGCAGCTTAGGGCGGCAATACACAGATACGCAGTATTTT
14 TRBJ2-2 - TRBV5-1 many CASSDGDNTGELFF TGCGCCAGCAGCGACGGGGATAACACCGGGGAGCTGTTTTTT
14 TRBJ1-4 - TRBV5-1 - CASSLRPPNEKLFF TGCGCCAGCAGCTTGAGACCGCCAAATGAAAAACTGTTTTTT